This TCR beta chain was sequenced in a study of blood T cell repertoires in COVID-19. Method: immunoSEQ multiplex PCR; TCRdb's copy keeps in-frame clones and lacks some. The repertoire holds about 34,000 clones, with around three quarters as singletons. Trimming shortened V by 0 bases and J by 9 bases, and 7 bases separated the two germline ends. There are 12 residues in the CDR3. The germline V gene encodes CDR1 SGHTA and CDR2 FQGNSA. The TCR was taken from a woman between 65 and 79 years old with acute or convalescent COVID-19. The sequencing sample was made of peripheral blood. The chain joins TRBV7-2 to TRBJ2-3; TRBD2 might be the D (6 bases). This CDR3 reads CASSLAGGTQYF. The CDR3 coding sequence is TGTGCCAGCAGCTTAGCAGGAGGGACGCAGTATTTT.